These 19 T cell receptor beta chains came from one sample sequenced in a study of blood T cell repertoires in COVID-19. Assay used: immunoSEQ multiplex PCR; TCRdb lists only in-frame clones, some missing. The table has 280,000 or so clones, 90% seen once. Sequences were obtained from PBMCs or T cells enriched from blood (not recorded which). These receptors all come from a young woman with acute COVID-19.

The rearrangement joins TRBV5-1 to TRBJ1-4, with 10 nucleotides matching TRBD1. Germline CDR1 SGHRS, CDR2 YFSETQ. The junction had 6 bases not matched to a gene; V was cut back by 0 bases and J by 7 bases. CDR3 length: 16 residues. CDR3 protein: CASSLGDRGHGEKLFF. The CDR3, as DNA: TGCGCCAGCAGCTTGGGCGACAGGGGGCACGGTGAAAAACTGTTTTTT.

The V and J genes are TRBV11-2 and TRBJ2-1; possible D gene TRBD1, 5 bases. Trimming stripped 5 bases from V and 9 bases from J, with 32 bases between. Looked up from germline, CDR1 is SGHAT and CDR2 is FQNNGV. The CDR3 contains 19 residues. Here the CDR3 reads CASSPFSGQGLGLLGEQFF. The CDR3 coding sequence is TGTGCCAGCAGCCCCTTCTCTGGGCAGGGTCTGGGTCTCCTCGGTGAGCAGTTCTTC.

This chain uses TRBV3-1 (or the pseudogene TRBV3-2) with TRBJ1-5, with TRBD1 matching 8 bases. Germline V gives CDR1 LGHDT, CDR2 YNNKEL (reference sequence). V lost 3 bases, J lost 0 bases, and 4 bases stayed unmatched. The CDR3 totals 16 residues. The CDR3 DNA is TGTGCCAGCAGCCAGGGGACAGGATATAGCAATCAGCCCCAGCATTTT. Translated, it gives CASSQGTGYSNQPQHF.

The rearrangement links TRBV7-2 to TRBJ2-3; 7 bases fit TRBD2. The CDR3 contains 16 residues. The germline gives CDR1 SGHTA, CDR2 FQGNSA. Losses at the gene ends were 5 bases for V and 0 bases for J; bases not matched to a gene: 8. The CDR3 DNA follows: TGTGCCAGCAGCGAAAGAACGGGACTAAGCACAGATACGCAGTATTTT. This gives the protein CASSERTGLSTDTQYF.

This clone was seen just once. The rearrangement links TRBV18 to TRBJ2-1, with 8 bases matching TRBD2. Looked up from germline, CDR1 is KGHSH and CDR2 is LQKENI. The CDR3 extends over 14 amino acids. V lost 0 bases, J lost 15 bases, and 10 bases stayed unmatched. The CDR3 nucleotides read TGTGCCAGCTCACCACCACCACTTAGCGGGGCACTGTTCTTC. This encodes CASSPPPLSGALFF.

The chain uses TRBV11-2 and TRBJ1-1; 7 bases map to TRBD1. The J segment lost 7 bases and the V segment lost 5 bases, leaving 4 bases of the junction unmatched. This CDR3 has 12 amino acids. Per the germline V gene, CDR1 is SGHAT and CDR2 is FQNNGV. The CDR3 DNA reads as TGTGCCAGCAGCCTTGGGACAGTTGAAGCTTTCTTT. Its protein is CASSLGTVEAFF.

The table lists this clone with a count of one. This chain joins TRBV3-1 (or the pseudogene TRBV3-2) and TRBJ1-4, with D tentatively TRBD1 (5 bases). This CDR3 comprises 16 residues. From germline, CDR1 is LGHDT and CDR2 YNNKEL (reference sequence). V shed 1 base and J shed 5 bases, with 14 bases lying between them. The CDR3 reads CASSQGVRARNEKLFF. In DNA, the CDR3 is TGTGCCAGCAGCCAAGGGGTCAGGGCGCGGAATGAAAAACTGTTTTTT.

Written as DNA, the CDR3 is TGTGCCAGCAGACCAAATTATCGACAGGTAGGAAACACCATATATTTT. Protein product: CASRPNYRQVGNTIYF. The chain is built from TRBV21-1 and TRBJ1-3; the table's TRBD1 call for D was not verified on the DNA. TRBV21-1 is shown as a pseudogene. The CDR3 spans 16 residues.

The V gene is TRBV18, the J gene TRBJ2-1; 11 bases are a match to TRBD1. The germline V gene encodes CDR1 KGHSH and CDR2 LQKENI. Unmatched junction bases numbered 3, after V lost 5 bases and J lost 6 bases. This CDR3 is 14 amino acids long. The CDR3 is CASSSGQGGNEQFF. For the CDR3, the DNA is TGTGCCAGCTCATCGGGACAGGGGGGCAATGAGCAGTTCTTC.

This CDR3 is CASRRGNRAGNTIYF. CDR3 sequence (DNA): TGTGCCAGCAGAAGAGGAAACAGGGCCGGAAACACCATATATTTT. The rearrangement uses TRBV28 and TRBJ1-3; possible D gene TRBD1, 6 bases. From germline, CDR1 is MDHEN and CDR2 SYDVKM. The CDR3 runs 15 residues. V lost 6 bases to trimming and J lost 4 bases, with 16 bases between them. The variable domain in full, completed from reference TRBV28 and TRBJ1-3, reads DVKVTQSSRYLVKRTGEKVFLECVQDMDHENMFWYRQDPGLGLRLIYFSYDVKMKEKGDIPEGYSVSREKKERFSLILESASTNQTSMYLCASRRGNRAGNTIYFGEGSWLTVV.

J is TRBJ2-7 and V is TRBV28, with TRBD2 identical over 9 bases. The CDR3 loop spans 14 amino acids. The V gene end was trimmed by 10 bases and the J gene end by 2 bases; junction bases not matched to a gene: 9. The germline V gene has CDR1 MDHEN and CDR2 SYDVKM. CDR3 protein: CATERGALAYEQYF. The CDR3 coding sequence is TGTGCCACCGAGCGGGGGGCCCTTGCCTACGAGCAGTACTTC.

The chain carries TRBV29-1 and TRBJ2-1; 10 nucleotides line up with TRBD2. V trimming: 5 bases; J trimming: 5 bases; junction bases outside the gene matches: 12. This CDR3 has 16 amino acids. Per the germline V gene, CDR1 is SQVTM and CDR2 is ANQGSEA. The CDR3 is CSVPSERLAGDNEQFF. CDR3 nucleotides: TGCAGCGTTCCCAGCGAGAGGCTAGCGGGAGACAATGAGCAGTTCTTC.

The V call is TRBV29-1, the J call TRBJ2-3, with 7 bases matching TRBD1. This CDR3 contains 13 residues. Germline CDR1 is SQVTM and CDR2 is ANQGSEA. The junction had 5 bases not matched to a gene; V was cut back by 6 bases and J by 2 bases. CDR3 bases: TGCAGCGTCAGGGACAGCTTCACAGATACGCAGTATTTT. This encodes CSVRDSFTDTQYF.

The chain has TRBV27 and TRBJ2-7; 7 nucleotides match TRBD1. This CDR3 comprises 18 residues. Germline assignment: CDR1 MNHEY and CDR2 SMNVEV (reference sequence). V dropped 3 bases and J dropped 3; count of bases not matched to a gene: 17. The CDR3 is CASSLAATRGGSLYEQYF. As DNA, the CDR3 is TGTGCCAGCAGTTTGGCAGCTACCCGAGGGGGCAGTCTCTACGAGCAGTACTTC.

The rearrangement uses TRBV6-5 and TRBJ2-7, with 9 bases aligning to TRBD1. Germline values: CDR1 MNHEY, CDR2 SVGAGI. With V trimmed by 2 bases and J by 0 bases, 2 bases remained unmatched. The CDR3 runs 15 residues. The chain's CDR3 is CASSYGTGFSYEQYF. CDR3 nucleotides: TGTGCCAGCAGTTACGGGACAGGGTTCTCCTACGAGCAGTACTTC.

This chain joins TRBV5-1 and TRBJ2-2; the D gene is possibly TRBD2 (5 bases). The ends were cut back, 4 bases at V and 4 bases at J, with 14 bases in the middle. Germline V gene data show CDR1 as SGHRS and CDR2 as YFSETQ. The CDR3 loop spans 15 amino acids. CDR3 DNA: TGCGCCAGCAGCGCCACTAGTTTAGGCACCGGGGAGCTGTTTTTT. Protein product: CASSATSLGTGELFF.

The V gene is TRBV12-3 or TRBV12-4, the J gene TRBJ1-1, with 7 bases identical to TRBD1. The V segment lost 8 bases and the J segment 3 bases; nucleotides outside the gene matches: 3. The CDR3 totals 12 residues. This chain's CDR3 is CASSGGHTEAFF. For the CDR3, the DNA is TGTGCCAGCTCAGGGGGGCACACTGAAGCTTTCTTT.

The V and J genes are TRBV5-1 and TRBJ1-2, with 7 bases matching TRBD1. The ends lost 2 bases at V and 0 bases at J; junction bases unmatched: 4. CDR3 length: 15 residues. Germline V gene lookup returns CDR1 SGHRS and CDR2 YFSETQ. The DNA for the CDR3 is TGCGCCAGCAGCTTCCGGGACAGCTCTAACTATGGCTACACCTTC. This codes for CASSFRDSSNYGYTF. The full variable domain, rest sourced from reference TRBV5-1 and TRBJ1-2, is KAGVTQTPRYLIKTRGQQVTLSCSPISGHRSVSWYQQTPGQGLQFLFEYFSETQRNKGNFPGRFSGRQFSNSRSEMNVSTLELGDSALYLCASSFRDSSNYGYTFGSGTRLTVV.

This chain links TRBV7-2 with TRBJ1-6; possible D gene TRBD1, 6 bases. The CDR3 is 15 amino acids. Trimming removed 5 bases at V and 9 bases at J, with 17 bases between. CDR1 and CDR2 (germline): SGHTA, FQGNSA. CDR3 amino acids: CASSQGQNKGSPLHF. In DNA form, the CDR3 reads TGTGCCAGCAGCCAGGGACAAAATAAGGGTTCACCCCTCCACTTT.